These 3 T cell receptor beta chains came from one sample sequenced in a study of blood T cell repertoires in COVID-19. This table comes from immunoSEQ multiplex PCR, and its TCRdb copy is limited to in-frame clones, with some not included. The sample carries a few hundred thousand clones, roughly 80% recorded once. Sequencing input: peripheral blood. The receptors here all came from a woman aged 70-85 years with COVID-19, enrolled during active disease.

As DNA, the CDR3 is TGTGCCAGCAGTTCGGCCCCAGGGGGGCAGCAAGAGACCCAGTACTTC. Protein: CASSSAPGGQQETQYF. The chain is built from TRBV7-2 and TRBJ2-5; D is perhaps TRBD1 (7 bases). Trimming took off 6 bases at V and 2 bases at J, with 19 bases between the two ends. This CDR3 contains 16 residues. Germline V gene data show CDR1 as SGHTA and CDR2 as FQGNSA.

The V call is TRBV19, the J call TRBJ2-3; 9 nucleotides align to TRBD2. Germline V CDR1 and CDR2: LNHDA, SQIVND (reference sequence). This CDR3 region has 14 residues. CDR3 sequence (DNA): TGTGCTTCCTCGCGGGAGGGGCGGGTAGATACGCAGTATTTT. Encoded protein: CASSREGRVDTQYF.

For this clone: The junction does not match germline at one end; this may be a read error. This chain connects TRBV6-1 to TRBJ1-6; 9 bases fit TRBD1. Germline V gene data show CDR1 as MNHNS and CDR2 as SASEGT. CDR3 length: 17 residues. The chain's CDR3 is CASSEAGQGLRDSTLHF. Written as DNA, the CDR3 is TGTGCCAGCAGTGAAGCGGGACAGGGCCTCCGGGATTCAACCCTCCACTTT.